This T cell receptor (beta chain) was obtained from a study of T cells in Graves' hyperthyroidism and ophthalmopathy. RNA transcripts served as the template for amplifying TCR beta CDR3 regions. An initial round of RT-PCR targeting the TCR CDR3 relied on the HTBI primer set. TCRdb analysed the multiplex PCR reads with MiXCR anew, one entry per CDR3 protein. The sample holds about 570,000 distinct CDR3 sequences, about 43% seen once. Germline CDR1 reads MNHNS; CDR2 reads SASEGT. This CDR3 has 13 residues. This clonotype was counted many times. An end of the junction does not agree with germline; a read error may underlie this.

This chain links TRBV6-1 with TRBJ2-7; possible D gene TRBD1, 6 bases. The source is an adult woman with Graves' disease, either hyperthyroidism or ophthalmopathy (not recorded which). The sequenced sample consisted of peripheral blood or thyroid tissue (not recorded which). The CDR3 bases are TGTGCCAGCAGCGAAGTAGGGGGCTACGAGCAGTACTTC. Encoded protein: CASSEVGGYEQYF.